Reported below is one T cell receptor beta chain. The sample's treatment: some 19 received Ad26.COV2.S at low or high dose, single or two shots; about 5 received placebo; per-sample allocation not given. After the first vaccine or placebo injection, samples were drawn on day 63. This entry belongs to a study of Ad26.COV2.S vaccination and SARS-CoV-2 variants. Clones were read by immunoSEQ multiplex PCR, and TCRdb kept only the in-frame ones, dropping some. The table has 350,000 to 550,000 clones, 75% to 90% seen once. Trimming took off 10 bases at V and 5 bases at J, with 14 bases between the two ends. The CDR3 loop spans 13 amino acids. Germline CDR1 ENHRY, CDR2 SYGVKD.

The clonotype originates from a person between 18 and 59 years old who received the Ad26.COV2.S COVID-19 vaccine or a placebo. The sample consisted of peripheral blood, taken in a trial of Ad26.COV2.S vaccine versus placebo. The chain has TRBV10-3 and TRBJ2-2, with D perhaps TRBD1 (6 bases). The CDR3 spells CATNRERTGELFF. In nucleotides, the CDR3 is TGTGCCACCAACAGGGAAAGGACCGGGGAGCTGTTTTTT.